The 12 T cell receptor beta chains below come from one sample, sequenced in a study of tumor-infiltrating lymphocytes in primary liver carcinoma. With roughly 0.5 ug total RNA as template and a constant-region primer, TCR beta cDNA was made. Amplification in three nested multiplex PCR rounds with slightly modified ARM-PCR gave rise to TCR beta libraries. TRBV1-TRBV30 forward primers paired with a C-beta reverse primer were used in the first two PCR rounds, which ran roughly 10 cycles each. TCRdb recomputed calls from the multiplex PCR reads with MiXCR, one row per CDR3 protein. Of about 44,000 distinct CDR3 sequences detected, roughly 80% appear once; the ten largest clones hold around two fifths. Co-extraction of both nucleic acids (RNA and DNA) used roughly 18-32 mg of unsorted bulk tissue. Material for sequencing was tumor-adjacent normal liver tissue. Every receptor here comes from a woman aged 25 to 39 with primary liver carcinoma and hepatitis B virus infection.

A remark on this clonotype: Here the CDR3 omits its conserved ending phenylalanine or tryptophan, so a read error is the likely source. This chain joins TRBV6-5 and TRBJ2-7; possible D gene TRBD2, 5 bases. This CDR3 has 14 residues. The germline V gene has CDR1 MNHEY and CDR2 SVGAGI. CDR3 in amino acids: CASSYSRVVDEQYL. CDR3 coding DNA: TGTGCCAGCAGTTACTCGCGGGTCGTGGACGAACAGTACTTA.

This clonotype was detected once. J is TRBJ2-1 and V is TRBV28; TRBD2 matches at 11 bases. The last part of the DNA fits TRBJ2-7 better; the J call may be wrong. The CDR3 has 15 amino acids. Germline V CDR1 and CDR2: MDHEN, SYDVKM. This chain's CDR3 is CASSLGTSGLSEQYF. The CDR3 DNA reads TGTGCCAGCAGTCTCGGGACTAGCGGTTTAAGTGAGCAGTACTTC.

Concerning this clonotype itself: One end of the junction is discordant with germline, which a read error may explain. This chain connects TRBV4-1 to TRBJ2-5; perhaps TRBD2 as D (5 bases). Germline V gene data show CDR1 as MGHRA and CDR2 as YSYEKL. The length of the CDR3 is 14 residues. This CDR3 is CANSQEERAVIQYF. As DNA, the CDR3 is TGCGCCAACAGCCAAGAAGAGAGGGCTGTGATCCAGTACTTC.

The chain recombines TRBV6-1 with TRBJ2-7; 7 bases map to TRBD1. V gave up 6 bases and J gave up 8 bases; unmatched junction bases: 13. The CDR3 has 14 amino acids. Germline V gene lookup returns CDR1 MNHNS and CDR2 SASEGT. CDR3 nucleotides: TGTGCCAGCAGGTCCCGGGACAGAGGGTACAAGCAGTACTTC. It translates to CASRSRDRGYKQYF.

There are many counts of this clonotype. This chain connects TRBV6-2 or TRBV6-3 to TRBJ2-2; D perhaps matches TRBD1 (5 bases). Per the germline V gene, CDR1 is MNHEY and CDR2 is SVGEGT. The CDR3 has 14 residues. Between the trimmed V and J ends, which lost 0 bases and 5 bases, there was a span of 7 bases. The CDR3 DNA follows: TGTGCCAGCAGTTACTCGAGACAGACCGGGGAGCTGTTTTTT. Residues: CASSYSRQTGELFF.

V is TRBV20-1 and J is TRBJ2-1; TRBD2 might be the D (6 bases). The CDR3 runs to 14 residues. V was pared by 7 bases and J by 3 bases, with 16 bases between. CDR1 is DFQATT, CDR2 SNEGSKA, per germline (reference sequence). The CDR3 DNA follows: TGCAGTGTTGGTGGGGTAGCGGACTACAATGAGCAGTTCTTC. Translated, it gives CSVGGVADYNEQFF.

This clonotype was found once. One end of the junction varies from germline; a read error may be responsible. The chain employs TRBV13 and TRBJ1-4, with D uncertain. In germline, CDR1 is PRHDT, CDR2 FYEKMQ (reference sequence). The CDR3 consists of 14 residues. CDR3 region: CASSFGREDEKLFF. The CDR3 DNA reads TGTGCTAGCAGCTTTGGACGGGAGGATGAAAAACTGTTTTTT.

As for this clonotype: This CDR3 fails to terminate in the conserved phenylalanine or tryptophan, so it likely reflects a read error. The V gene is TRBV11-2, the J gene TRBJ1-2, with 7 positions matching TRBD1. This CDR3 is built from 13 residues. Germline V gene data show CDR1 as SGHAT and CDR2 as FQNNGV. CDR3 nucleotides: TGTGTCAGCACTCAGGGGGGGGGTGTGGGCTACACCCTC. The encoded protein is CVSTQGGGVGYTL.

The chain's CDR3 is CASSTGHHTQYF. Written as DNA, the CDR3 is TGTGCCAGTAGTACGGGACACCATACGCAGTATTTT. The chain links TRBV19 to TRBJ2-3; TRBD1 is a possible D gene (6 bases). The CDR3 runs 12 residues. Deletions cut 4 bases from V and 7 bases from J, with 9 bases between. Germline assignment: CDR1 LNHDA and CDR2 SQIVND (reference sequence).

V gene TRBV4-3 combines with J gene TRBJ2-2; D call uncertain. The CDR3 spans 13 residues. Looked up from germline, CDR1 is LGHNA and CDR2 is YSLEER. Between the trimmed V and J ends, which lost 2 bases and 8 bases, there was a span of 9 bases. As DNA, the CDR3 is TGCGCCAGCAGCCAAACCATCTCGGGGGAGCTGTTTTTT. This sequence encodes CASSQTISGELFF.

Sample share makes this clonotype medium-sized. The J gene is TRBJ2-7, the V gene TRBV10-3; D ambiguous. Germline V lookup: CDR1 ENHRY, CDR2 SYGVKD. This CDR3 is 12 amino acids long. V was cut by 3 bases and J by 3 bases, with 6 bases left in between. CDR3 loop: CAISETDYEQYF. DNA for the CDR3: TGTGCCATCAGTGAAACGGACTACGAGCAGTACTTC.

Only one count was recorded for this clonotype. The junction and the germline gene differ at one end; a read error may be behind it. The rearrangement uses TRBV2 and TRBJ2-1; D unclear. Germline values: CDR1 SNHLY, CDR2 FYNNEI. The CDR3 is made up of 13 amino acids. The CDR3 region has the DNA TGCGCCGGTCTAGTCATCTCTTACAATGAGCAGTTCTTC. It specifies CAGLVISYNEQFF.